The T cell receptor beta chain described here comes from a study of cytomegalovirus exposure and HLA in healthy donors. Germline V gene sequence: CDR1 SEHNR, CDR2 FQNEAQ (reference sequence). The CDR3 loop spans 13 amino acids. J gave up 5 bases and V 6 bases, and 5 bases lay outside the gene matches. Study observations and caveats: From TCR beta sequences, most subjects' HLA-A and HLA-B alleles were reportedly predicted accurately. Segments of the TCR beta V type were, in most cases, productive about 87% or about 30% of the time in an earlier analysis. Differences between HLA loci emerged in a later analysis of TCR association rates, with DRB1 most and HLA-C fewest.

This PCR relied on a set of 60 Vbeta primers and 13 Jbeta primers. Method: immunoSEQ multiplex PCR; TCRdb's copy keeps in-frame clones and lacks some. The sample contains approximately 280,000 clones, about nine tenths of which appear only once. As to this clone: Its cognate antigen is unknown.

Sequencing was done on a sample of PBMCs. The receptor's source is a man aged 40-50 years in good health and CMV-seropositive. The rearrangement uses TRBV7-9 and TRBJ2-3; 7 bases are a match to TRBD2. The DNA of the CDR3 is TGTGCCAGCAGATGGACTAGTAGAGATACGCAGTATTTT. Encoded protein: CASRWTSRDTQYF.